The sequence of this TCR beta chain was determined in a study of response to subunit inactivated influenza vaccine. Study conclusions and caveats: Seasonal influenza vaccination, on each occasion, was suggested by the authors to recruit few new T cells.

MiXCR, run by TCRdb on the RT-PCR reads, gives a single entry per CDR3 protein. Of about 480,000 distinct CDR3 sequences in the sample, 25% were seen once. Details on this clonotype: Its cognate antigen is unknown.

Germline V gene sequence: CDR1 SGDLS, CDR2 YYNGEE. The CDR3 extends over 15 amino acids. V was pared by 4 bases and J by 5 bases, with 11 bases of the junction left unmatched. The TCR originated in a man aged 50-60 years who received an inactivated influenza vaccine. V gene TRBV9 combines with J gene TRBJ1-2; 7 positions agree with TRBD1. The sample here was CD4+ T cells sorted from PBMCs, taken approximately 5 days after vaccination. This CDR3 reads CASSRTGTAPYGYTF. The CDR3 nucleotides read TGTGCCAGCAGCCGAACCGGGACAGCACCTTATGGCTACACCTTC.